A single sample is the source of the 14 T cell receptor beta chains below, sequenced in a study of CD4 T cells in relation to SARS-CoV-2 and coronaviruses. Antigens of these TCRs are unknown. Before the COVID-19 pandemic, during about 2010-2018, CD4+ T cells were taken from unexposed donors. After about 10 days of culture, CD4+ T cells were isolated. Repertoires were generated with immunoSEQ multiplex PCR, while TCRdb's copy carries only in-frame clones and drops some. The sample contains roughly 18,000 clones, approximately 80% of which appear only once. Sequencing was carried out using CD4+ T cells from PBMCs, cultured in vitro. The source of these receptors is a human donor in good health.

This chain connects TRBV28 to TRBJ2-7; no reliable D call. This CDR3 spans 19 amino acids. The V gene's germline CDR1 is MDHEN and CDR2 SYDVKM. V was clipped by 5 bases and J by 3 bases, with 29 bases between them. CDR3 bases: TGTGCCAGCAGTGGGATAAAGGGCCCCGTTGCCTTTTTGAGCTACGAGCAGTACTTC. Protein sequence: CASSGIKGPVAFLSYEQYF.

The chain uses TRBV30 and TRBJ2-5; possibly TRBD2 for D (6 bases). Trimming took off 7 bases at V and 5 bases at J, with 17 bases between the two ends. The CDR3 runs 13 residues. Germline values: CDR1 GTSNPN, CDR2 SVGIG (reference sequence). The CDR3 spells CASSRGVRETQYF. Here the CDR3 DNA reads TGTGCCTCCTCGCGGGGCGTGAGGGAGACCCAGTACTTC. Full variable domain (missing parts from reference TRBV30 and TRBJ2-5): SQTIHQWPATLVQPVGSPLSLECTVEGTSNPNLYWYRQAAGRGLQLLFYSVGIGQISSEVPQNLSASRPQDRQFILSSKKLLLSDSGFYLCASSRGVRETQYFGPGTRLLVL.

The DNA for the CDR3 is TGTGCCAGCAGCTCCGGGGACAGGGGGCGCATAGAGACCCAGTACTTC. This gives the protein CASSSGDRGRIETQYF. The rearrangement uses TRBV7-9 and TRBJ2-5, with 12 bases aligning to TRBD1. The CDR3 is 16 amino acids. V was pared by 4 bases and J by 4 bases, with 7 bases of the junction left unmatched. Per germline, CDR1 SEHNR and CDR2 FQNEAQ (reference sequence).

This clone has only a few counts. V is TRBV28 and J is TRBJ2-7; 11 bases agree with TRBD1. The CDR3 spans 17 residues. Per germline, CDR1 MDHEN and CDR2 SYDVKM. V shed 6 bases, J shed 0 bases, and the junction held 10 bases outside the gene matches. CDR3 in DNA: TGTGCCAGCAGATCCCCCCCGGGGACAGGGGGCTCCTACGAGCAGTACTTC. Translation: CASRSPPGTGGSYEQYF.

This clone was observed a few times. The chain employs TRBV3-1 (or the pseudogene TRBV3-2) and TRBJ2-2; possibly TRBD1 for D (5 bases). The V gene lost 4 bases and the J gene lost 4 bases, with 19 bases spanning the gap. This CDR3 spans 17 amino acids. Germline CDR1 and CDR2: LGHDT and YNNKEL (reference sequence). CDR3 bases: TGTGCCAGCAGCCTAATAGGTGGCAGGGCAACCACCGGGGAGCTGTTTTTT. This encodes CASSLIGGRATTGELFF.

The V and J genes are TRBV19 and TRBJ1-1; D is unresolved. Trimming cost V 3 bases and J 7 bases, with 6 bases left between them. The CDR3 sequence is 11 residues long. The V gene's germline CDR1 is LNHDA and CDR2 SQIVND (reference sequence). CDR3 residues: CASSIHLEAFF. The CDR3 nucleotides are TGTGCCAGTAGTATTCATCTTGAAGCTTTCTTT.

This clone came up a few times. The chain recombines TRBV19 with TRBJ2-2; D not resolved. Germline loops: CDR1 LNHDA, CDR2 SQIVND (reference sequence). Trimming shortened V by 1 base and J by 4 bases, and 16 bases separated the two germline ends. The CDR3 length is 17 residues. The CDR3 reads CASSIARGSRGTGELFF. CDR3 DNA sequence: TGTGCCAGTAGTATAGCTAGAGGATCTCGAGGCACCGGGGAGCTGTTTTTT.

CDR3 in DNA: TGTGCCAGCAGCCAAGACAAGGACTTACACAATGAGCAGTTCTTC. Translation: CASSQDKDLHNEQFF. V and J are TRBV3-1 (or the pseudogene TRBV3-2) and TRBJ2-1; possibly TRBD2 for D (5 bases). Germline V gene data show CDR1 as LGHDT and CDR2 as YNNKEL (reference sequence). The CDR3 consists of 15 residues. Trimming took off 0 bases at V and 5 bases at J, with 11 bases between the two ends.

This chain connects TRBV29-1 to TRBJ2-3, with D perhaps TRBD1 or TRBD2 (6 bases each). The ends were cut back, 7 bases at V and 2 bases at J, with 19 bases in the middle. Germline CDR1 and CDR2: SQVTM and ANQGSEA. This CDR3 comprises 15 residues. CDR3 residues: CSAEGGRLPTDTQYF. CDR3 nucleotides: TGCAGCGCCGAGGGGGGCCGGCTCCCCACAGATACGCAGTATTTT.

This clone appeared a few times. The V gene is TRBV10-1, the J gene TRBJ2-1, with D possibly matching TRBD2 (6 bases). The V end lost 5 bases, the J end lost 6 bases, and 17 bases lay between the germline ends. There are 15 residues in the CDR3. Germline values: CDR1 WNHNN, CDR2 SYGVQD (reference sequence). The CDR3 DNA reads as TGCGCCAGCAGTCCCAACGTGGACGGGGGCAATGAGCAGTTCTTC. Translated, it gives CASSPNVDGGNEQFF.

This clone was picked up one time. The V call is TRBV24-1, the J call TRBJ1-2, with 8 bases matching TRBD1. Trimming removed 3 bases from V and 4 bases from J; junction bases left unmatched: 3. The germline V gene encodes CDR1 KGHDR and CDR2 SFDVKD. The CDR3 consists of 14 residues. CDR3 in amino acids: CATSDRTGSYGYTF. For the CDR3, the DNA is TGTGCCACCAGTGATCGGACAGGGAGCTATGGCTACACCTTC.

This chain uses TRBV5-1 with TRBJ2-4; D not resolved. Germline assignment: CDR1 SGHRS and CDR2 YFSETQ. The CDR3 runs 14 residues. V lost 3 bases and J 5 bases, leaving 12 bases between the germline ends. CDR3 DNA sequence: TGCGCCAGCAGCTCAGACTGGCTAGAAAACATTCAGTACTTC. This translates into CASSSDWLENIQYF.

The chain has TRBV3-1 (or the pseudogene TRBV3-2) and TRBJ2-2; no firm D call. This CDR3 is 12 amino acids long. Trimming removed 4 bases from V and 10 bases from J, with 10 bases in between. The germline V gene has CDR1 LGHDT and CDR2 YNNKEL (reference sequence). CDR3 nucleotide sequence: TGTGCCAGCAGCCGCCTTGGAGAGGAGCTGTTTTTT. Protein product: CASSRLGEELFF.

V and J are TRBV4-2 and TRBJ2-1, with TRBD1 matching 11 bases. CDR1 LGHNA and CDR2 YNFKEQ come from the germline V gene. The length of the CDR3 is 14 residues. V lost 1 base, J lost 9 bases, and 2 bases stayed unmatched. CDR3 protein: CASSQVGQGGEQFF. CDR3 coding DNA: TGTGCCAGCAGCCAAGTGGGACAGGGGGGTGAGCAGTTCTTC.